This T cell receptor beta chain derives from a study of blood T cell repertoires in COVID-19. Study as a whole: The United States, Italy and Spain supplied acute and convalescent COVID-19 samples. PBMCs, B-cell-depleted T cells, or T cells were the source of the cDNA or gDNA that made up the material.

Authors' data handling: For nucleated cells, counts were estimated from reference gene primer amplification. Some clones are missing from TCRdb's copy, which holds only in-frame ones; the method was immunoSEQ multiplex PCR. The DNA was the basis for D and trimming; V, J and clone size are from that table. The sample comprises roughly 52,000 clones, approximately 90% of which are singletons, and approximately 4% rests with the top ten. This CDR3 is 13 amino acids long. Deletions cut 2 bases from V and 5 bases from J, with 9 bases between. Germline CDR1 reads SGHNT; CDR2 reads YYREEE (reference sequence).

Sequenced sample: peripheral blood. This sequence originates from a man aged 50-59 years with acute or convalescent COVID-19. J is TRBJ2-3 and V is TRBV5-4; D might be TRBD2 (6 bases). As DNA, the CDR3 is TGTGCCAGCAGCTTCTTTAGCGGAGATACGCAGTATTTT. This sequence encodes CASSFFSGDTQYF. Looking up the rest from reference TRBV5-4 and TRBJ2-3 gives the full variable domain: ETGVTQSPTHLIKTRGQQVTLRCSSQSGHNTVSWYQQALGQGPQFIFQYYREEENGRGNFPPRFSGLQFPNYSSELNVNALELDDSALYLCASSFFSGDTQYFGPGTRLTVL.